Below, one TCR beta chain is given with its context. Its target is unknown. One end of the junction does not line up with germline, which may come from a read error. Germline CDR1 reads SSHAT; CDR2 reads FNYEAQ (reference sequence). This CDR3 has 16 residues. The sample comes from a study of cytomegalovirus exposure and HLA in healthy donors. In the study overall: Among approximately 400 genotyped donors, around 81% fell in the Caucasian-associated ancestry cluster. Study-level findings and limits: In a later analysis, DRB1 alleles had the most associated TCRs; HLA-C alleles the fewest. A list of more than 150 TCR beta chains associated with cytomegalovirus was given. Donors belonging to an Asian-associated ancestry cluster reportedly showed fewer N-insertions in productive TCRs than the roughly 700-donor mean, according to what a later analysis found.

Researchers ran the PCR with 60 Vbeta and 13 Jbeta primers. Only in-frame clones appear in the TCRdb table, and some are missing; sequencing was by immunoSEQ multiplex PCR. The data show under 200,000 clones, 80% to 85% seen once. The sequenced sample consisted of PBMCs. The chain combines TRBV7-7 with TRBJ2-1; 8 nucleotides agree with TRBD1. This receptor was obtained from a man younger than 30 in good health and CMV-seronegative. CDR3 DNA sequence: TGTGCTAGCAGCTTAAGACAGGGGAGGCCCTACAATGAGCAGTTCTTC. This gives the protein CASSLRQGRPYNEQFF.